The 32 T cell receptor beta chains presented below share a single source sample, sequenced in a study of OX40 agonist ivuxolimab in advanced cancers. Some clones are missing from TCRdb's copy, which holds only in-frame ones; the method was immunoSEQ multiplex PCR. The profile shows 77,000 or so clones, 90% of them singletons. The material sequenced was CD4+ or CD8+ T cells sorted from blood, taken in a trial of the OX40 agonist ivuxolimab. The receptors come from an adult with an advanced solid tumor such as melanoma, head and neck, liver or kidney cancer.

This clone was recorded only once. This sequence joins TRBV5-5 and TRBJ2-5, with TRBD1 matching over 9 bases. The V segment lost 4 bases and the J segment 0 bases; nucleotides outside the gene matches: 10. Germline V CDR1 and CDR2: SGHKS, YYEKEE (reference sequence). This CDR3 contains 17 residues. The CDR3 loop is CASSLLGQGLYQETQYF. CDR3 DNA sequence: TGTGCCAGCAGCCTACTAGGACAGGGGCTGTACCAAGAGACCCAGTACTTC.

This chain connects TRBV18 to TRBJ2-3; D remains ambiguous. The CDR3 is made up of 16 amino acids. From germline, CDR1 is KGHSH and CDR2 LQKENI. Between the trimmed V and J ends, which lost 3 bases and 2 bases, there was a span of 15 bases. CDR3 sequence: CASSPVRADSTDTQYF. In DNA, the CDR3 is TGTGCCAGCTCACCGGTCAGAGCCGACTCCACAGATACGCAGTATTTT.

This clone was found once. V and J are TRBV4-1 and TRBJ2-1; no clear D gene. Germline CDR1 and CDR2: MGHRA and YSYEKL. The CDR3 runs 13 residues. The V gene lost 1 base and the J gene lost 10 bases, with 11 bases spanning the gap. This CDR3 reads CASSQGQRFEQFF. The CDR3, as DNA: TGCGCCAGCAGCCAAGGGCAGAGGTTCGAGCAGTTCTTC.

This chain joins TRBV5-6 and TRBJ1-2; 9 nucleotides line up with TRBD1. Trimming took 4 bases from V and 4 from J; bases not matched to a gene: 17. This CDR3 has 18 residues. Germline lookup yields CDR1 SGHDT and CDR2 YYEEEE. CDR3 sequence reads: CASSAAGTGRPGGYGYTF. For the CDR3, the DNA is TGTGCCAGCAGCGCGGCCGGGACAGGGCGTCCGGGGGGCTATGGCTACACCTTC.

The CDR3, as DNA: TGTGCCAGCAGTTTCACAGGGGGCCGGCAGCCCCAGCATTTT. Translating it yields CASSFTGGRQPQHF. The V gene is TRBV6-5, the J gene TRBJ1-5; 9 positions agree with TRBD1. The junction had 5 bases not matched to a gene; V was cut back by 4 bases and J by 7 bases. In germline, CDR1 is MNHEY, CDR2 SVGAGI. CDR3 size: 14 residues.

The J gene is TRBJ2-7, the V gene TRBV7-2; D may be TRBD2 (6 bases). There are 15 residues in the CDR3. Trimming stripped 1 base from V and 2 bases from J, with 12 bases between. From germline, CDR1 is SGHTA and CDR2 FQGNSA. As DNA, the CDR3 is TGTGCCAGCAGCTTAGATGGAGGGGATGCCTACGAGCAGTACTTC. Encoded protein: CASSLDGGDAYEQYF.

The genes are TRBV28 and TRBJ1-2; D unresolved. CDR3 length: 14 residues. Germline CDR1 is MDHEN and CDR2 is SYDVKM. Trimming shortened V by 7 bases and J by 4 bases, and 16 bases separated the two germline ends. DNA of the CDR3: TGTGCCAGCACCCCCCCCATCAGGCTCTATGGCTACACCTTC. As protein: CASTPPIRLYGYTF.

The chain links TRBV28 to TRBJ2-5; D is unresolved. Germline-derived CDR1 and CDR2 are MDHEN and SYDVKM. This CDR3 spans 14 amino acids. The germline V and J ends were trimmed by 4 bases and 5 bases, with 14 bases remaining between them. CDR3 sequence reads: CASSYVSLVETQYF. CDR3 coding DNA: TGTGCCAGCAGTTACGTTAGTTTGGTCGAGACCCAGTACTTC. Filled out from reference TRBV28 and TRBJ2-5, the complete variable domain reads DVKVTQSSRYLVKRTGEKVFLECVQDMDHENMFWYRQDPGLGLRLIYFSYDVKMKEKGDIPEGYSVSREKKERFSLILESASTNQTSMYLCASSYVSLVETQYFGPGTRLLVL.

The V call is TRBV5-1, the J call TRBJ2-1; possible D gene TRBD2, 5 bases. This CDR3 comprises 12 residues. Germline V gene lookup returns CDR1 SGHRS and CDR2 YFSETQ. The V gene lost 0 bases and the J gene lost 12 bases, with 10 bases spanning the gap. CDR3 protein: CASSLGTSGQFF. CDR3 nucleotides: TGCGCCAGCAGCTTGGGGACTTCGGGGCAGTTCTTC.

The rearrangement joins TRBV11-2 to TRBJ1-1, with 7 bases fitting TRBD1. The junction had 12 bases not matched to a gene; V was cut back by 4 bases and J by 7 bases. This CDR3 comprises 15 residues. CDR1 is SGHAT, CDR2 FQNNGV, per germline. Here the CDR3 DNA reads TGTGCCAGCAGCTCTACTGGCCGGGACAGATATGAAGCTTTCTTT. Its protein product is CASSSTGRDRYEAFF. The full variable domain, rest sourced from reference TRBV11-2 and TRBJ1-1, is EAGVAQSPRYKIIEKRQSVAFWCNPISGHATLYWYQQILGQGPKLLIQFQNNGVVDDSQLPKDRFSAERLKGVDSTLKIQPAKLEDSAVYLCASSSTGRDRYEAFFGQGTRLTVV.

The chain is built from TRBV2 and TRBJ2-3; D is unclear. The CDR3 extends over 12 amino acids. CDR1 SNHLY and CDR2 FYNNEI come from the germline V gene. V lost 3 bases and J lost 6, with 7 bases in between. CDR3 residues: CASSEGSDTQYF. The CDR3 DNA reads TGTGCCAGCAGTGAGGGATCGGATACGCAGTATTTT.

The V and J genes are TRBV11-3 and TRBJ2-7; the D is unclear. CDR3 length equals 13 residues. The ends were cut back, 2 bases at V and 4 bases at J, with 9 bases in the middle. From germline, CDR1 is SGHNT and CDR2 YENEEA. The CDR3 here is CASSLPPIYEQYF. CDR3 nucleotide sequence: TGTGCCAGCAGCTTACCCCCAATTTACGAGCAGTACTTC. Full variable domain (remainder filled in from reference TRBV11-3 and TRBJ2-7): EAGVVQSPRYKIIEKKQPVAFWCNPISGHNTLYWYLQNLGQGPELLIRYENEEAVDDSQLPKDRFSAERLKGVDSTLKIQPAELGDSAVYLCASSLPPIYEQYFGPGTRLTVT.

In nucleotides, the CDR3 is TGTGCCAGCAGCTTGGCCCGCCTCCCATATGGCTACACCTTC. It yields the protein CASSLARLPYGYTF. The rearrangement links TRBV5-8 to TRBJ1-2; D uncertain. The V end was cut by 0 bases, the J end by 5 bases, with 11 bases between. Germline CDR1 reads SGHTS; CDR2 reads YDEGEE. CDR3 length: 14 amino acids. The entire variable domain, with the rest obtained from reference TRBV5-8 and TRBJ1-2, is as follows: EAGVTQSPTHLIKTRGQQATLRCSPISGHTSVYWYQQALGLGLQFLLWYDEGEERNRGNFPPRFSGRQFPNYSSELNVNALELEDSALYLCASSLARLPYGYTFGSGTRLTVV.

The J gene is TRBJ1-3, the V gene TRBV6-1, with a weak D call TRBD1 (5 bases). Trimming left V 4 bases short and J 0 bases short, with 10 bases between. Looked up from germline, CDR1 is MNHNS and CDR2 is SASEGT. The CDR3 runs 15 residues. CDR3 nucleotide sequence: TGTGCCAGCAGTGCTTACAGGAACTCTGGAAACACCATATATTTT. Its translation is CASSAYRNSGNTIYF.

This sequence joins TRBV13 and TRBJ2-3; D might be TRBD2 (5 bases). The ends were cut back, 3 bases at V and 4 bases at J, with 5 bases in the middle. Germline CDR1 and CDR2: PRHDT and FYEKMQ (reference sequence). The CDR3 runs to 12 residues. The CDR3 region is CASSLRADTQYF. The CDR3, as DNA: TGTGCCAGCAGCTTGAGGGCAGATACGCAGTATTTT. The full variable domain, in which reference TRBV13 and TRBJ2-3 provide the parts outside the CDR3, is AAGVIQSPRHLIKEKRETATLKCYPIPRHDTVYWYQQGPGQDPQFLISFYEKMQSDKGSIPDRFSAQQFSDYHSELNMSSLELGDSALYFCASSLRADTQYFGPGTRLTVL.

The rearrangement links TRBV6-6 to TRBJ2-7; TRBD1 matches 10 bases. V lost 1 base and J lost 6; bases outside the gene matches: 6. The CDR3 totals 15 residues. The V gene's germline CDR1 is MNHNY and CDR2 SVGAGI (reference sequence). The CDR3 loop reads CASSYYRDRGGEQYF. In DNA form, the CDR3 reads TGTGCCAGCAGTTACTATAGGGACAGGGGCGGCGAGCAGTACTTC.

The rearrangement joins TRBV27 to TRBJ1-2, with 8 bases fitting TRBD1. V lost 4 bases, J lost 4 bases, and 2 bases stayed unmatched. The V gene's germline CDR1 is MNHEY and CDR2 SMNVEV (reference sequence). The CDR3 covers 13 residues. CDR3 DNA: TGTGCCAGCAGTTCCACAGGGGGCTATGGCTACACCTTC. Translating it yields CASSSTGGYGYTF.

The V gene is TRBV27, the J gene TRBJ2-7; 14 bases are shared with TRBD2. The CDR3 loop spans 14 amino acids. With 5 bases clipped from V and 6 bases from J, the junction kept 3 bases outside the gene matches. Per the germline V gene, CDR1 is MNHEY and CDR2 is SMNVEV (reference sequence). The CDR3 DNA reads TGTGCCAGCAGTCGACTAGCGGGAGGGGGCGAGCAGTACTTC. This translates into CASSRLAGGGEQYF.

The CDR3 sequence is CASSPGLAKTSSTDTQYF. The CDR3 DNA follows: TGTGCCAGCAGCCCGGGACTAGCCAAGACGTCTAGCACAGATACGCAGTATTTT. This chain uses TRBV9 with TRBJ2-3; TRBD2 aligns across 9 bases. Germline trimming cut 4 bases from V and 0 bases from J; bases unmatched to any gene: 12. The V gene's germline CDR1 is SGDLS and CDR2 YYNGEE. The CDR3 sequence is 18 residues long.

V usage is TRBV19 and J usage is TRBJ1-2; 9 nucleotides match TRBD1. The CDR3 consists of 15 residues. With 5 bases clipped from V and 4 bases from J, the junction kept 8 bases outside the gene matches. In germline, CDR1 is LNHDA, CDR2 SQIVND (reference sequence). CDR3 coding DNA: TGTGCCAGTAGTCCAACCGGGACAGGGCCCTATGGCTACACCTTC. Its translation: CASSPTGTGPYGYTF.

The chain joins TRBV7-8 to TRBJ1-4; D perhaps matches TRBD1 (6 bases). Trimming removed 0 bases at V and 8 bases at J, with 19 bases between. From germline, CDR1 is SGHVS and CDR2 FQNEAQ. The CDR3 is made up of 17 amino acids. CDR3 residues: CASSLAPPQGLGEKLFF. CDR3 coding DNA: TGTGCCAGCAGCTTAGCTCCCCCCCAGGGGCTGGGAGAAAAACTGTTTTTT.

The V gene is TRBV4-1, the J gene TRBJ1-2, with no clear D. This CDR3 spans 15 amino acids. The germline gives CDR1 MGHRA, CDR2 YSYEKL. V was clipped by 0 bases and J by 4 bases, with 12 bases between them. CDR3 sequence reads: CASSQEEKDLYGYTF. The CDR3, as DNA: TGCGCCAGCAGCCAAGAGGAAAAGGATCTCTATGGCTACACCTTC.

The chain combines TRBV7-8 with TRBJ1-2, with D tentatively TRBD1 (6 bases). The CDR3 totals 13 residues. CDR1 and CDR2 from the germline V gene are SGHVS and FQNEAQ. V dropped 5 bases and J dropped 5 bases, with 12 bases sitting between them. The CDR3 DNA reads TGTGCCAGCAGCCGGACAGAGACTTATGGCTACACCTTC. Its translation: CASSRTETYGYTF.

The chain links TRBV5-1 to TRBJ2-5; tentative D call: TRBD2 (6 bases). The V and J ends lost 4 bases and 5 bases respectively, with 27 bases between them. Per the germline V gene, CDR1 is SGHRS and CDR2 is YFSETQ. CDR3 size: 18 residues. CDR3 sequence (DNA): TGCGCCAGCAGCAACCGGGCCACCCGATTCGGAGGGAACGAGACCCAGTACTTC. Translation: CASSNRATRFGGNETQYF.

The rearrangement links TRBV5-1 to TRBJ1-6; the match to TRBD1 covers 10 bases. CDR3 length equals 15 residues. The V gene end was trimmed by 2 bases and the J gene end by 6 bases; junction bases not matched to a gene: 2. CDR1 is SGHRS and CDR2 is YFSETQ in the germline V gene. CDR3 sequence reads: CASSLGQGVNSPLHF. The CDR3 coding sequence is TGCGCCAGCAGCTTAGGACAGGGGGTTAATTCACCCCTCCACTTT.

The rearrangement joins TRBV7-6 to TRBJ2-2; the D call may be TRBD1 or TRBD2 (5 bases each). The CDR3 loop spans 15 amino acids. Looked up from germline, CDR1 is SGHVS and CDR2 is FNYEAQ. V lost 3 bases, J lost 4 bases, and 12 bases lay in between. This chain's CDR3 is CASSLGQGVTGELFF. The CDR3 DNA follows: TGTGCCAGCAGCTTGGGTCAGGGAGTCACCGGGGAGCTGTTTTTT.

The chain has TRBV6-5 and TRBJ1-1; D possibly corresponds to TRBD1 (5 bases). The ends were cut back, 1 base at V and 3 bases at J, with 9 bases in the middle. This CDR3 spans 14 amino acids. Germline V gene sequence: CDR1 MNHEY, CDR2 SVGAGI. The CDR3 spells CASSYWGVDTEAFF. In DNA form, the CDR3 reads TGTGCCAGCAGTTACTGGGGGGTCGACACTGAAGCTTTCTTT.

The chain is built from TRBV28 and TRBJ1-2; 12 nucleotides match TRBD1. The ends lost 3 bases at V and 8 bases at J; junction bases unmatched: 13. This CDR3 has 17 residues. Germline V gives CDR1 MDHEN, CDR2 SYDVKM. The CDR3 region is CASSFGTGGTHRGGYTF. Written as DNA, the CDR3 is TGTGCCAGCAGTTTCGGGACAGGGGGCACCCACCGGGGAGGCTACACCTTC.

The chain links TRBV28 to TRBJ1-3; 7 bases are shared with TRBD1. V shed 6 bases, J shed 15 bases, and the junction held 14 bases outside the gene matches. Germline-derived CDR1 and CDR2 are MDHEN and SYDVKM. The CDR3 is 13 residues long. The CDR3 is CASRADLRGSPYF. The CDR3 DNA follows: TGTGCCAGCAGAGCCGACCTCAGGGGGTCCCCATATTTT.

This chain uses TRBV18 with TRBJ2-1; 15 bases agree with TRBD2. Germline V gene sequence: CDR1 KGHSH, CDR2 LQKENI. The V and J ends lost 4 bases and 0 bases, in that order; junction bases with no gene match: 4. The CDR3 length is 18 residues. CDR3 protein: CASSLWTSGGASYNEQFF. In DNA form, the CDR3 reads TGTGCCAGCTCACTGTGGACTAGCGGGGGGGCCTCCTACAATGAGCAGTTCTTC.

The genes are TRBV18 and TRBJ1-2; weak D call: TRBD1 (5 bases). Germline values: CDR1 KGHSH, CDR2 LQKENI. The CDR3 is made up of 15 amino acids. V was pared by 3 bases and J by 8 bases, with 19 bases between. The CDR3 protein is CASSPDAGAQGGYTF. In nucleotides, the CDR3 is TGTGCCAGCTCACCCGACGCGGGTGCCCAGGGCGGCTACACCTTC. Based on the CDR3 plus reference TRBV18 and TRBJ1-2, the full variable domain is NAGVMQNPRHLVRRRGQEARLRCSPMKGHSHVYWYRQLPEEGLKFMVYLQKENIIDESGMPKERFSAEFPKEGPSILRIQQVVRGDSAAYFCASSPDAGAQGGYTFGSGTRLTVV.

Only a few counts were recorded for this clone. The gene calls are TRBV7-2 and TRBJ1-5; D uncertain. The V gene's germline CDR1 is SGHTA and CDR2 FQGNSA. V lost 1 base, J lost 3 bases, and 10 bases lay in between. The CDR3 sequence is 15 residues long. This CDR3 reads CASSLGPGPNQPQHF. CDR3 in DNA: TGTGCCAGCAGCTTAGGGCCGGGTCCCAATCAGCCCCAGCATTTT.